Listed below are T cell receptor beta chains from one sample, sequenced in a study of blood T cell repertoires in COVID-19. The data were produced by immunoSEQ multiplex PCR, yet TCRdb's version contains in-frame clones alone and is incomplete. The data contain hundreds of thousands of clones, more than 75% of them singletons. The sample was peripheral blood. These TCRs come from a man aged 60 to 69 with acute or convalescent COVID-19. CDR3s include the opening cysteine and the closing phenylalanine or tryptophan. A D gene is named only where the DNA matches it firmly. Some rows mark clone size as missing; the rest say once, few, many or name a class of expanded clone.

v_gene	abundance	d_gene	j_gene	CDR3aa	CDR3nt
TRBV18	NA	NA	TRBJ2-3	CASSPALRDTDTQYF	TGTGCCAGCTCACCCGCTTTGCGTGACACAGATACGCAGTATTTT
TRBV6-5	NA	NA	TRBJ1-2	CASSFQGPYGYTF	TGTGCCAGCAGTTTCCAGGGTCCCTATGGCTACACCTTC
TRBV30	NA	NA	TRBJ1-5	CAWRDQGGNQPQHF	TGTGCCTGGAGGGATCAGGGCGGCAATCAGCCCCAGCATTTT
TRBV6-6	NA	TRBD1	TRBJ1-1	CASRGQGATTEAFF	TGTGCCAGCAGGGGACAGGGGGCTACCACTGAAGCTTTCTTT
TRBV29-1	NA	NA	TRBJ2-7	CSVRGRGGLFEQYF	TGCAGCGTTCGGGGAAGGGGGGGGCTCTTCGAGCAGTACTTC
TRBV19	NA	TRBD1	TRBJ2-5	CASSKGGTGGAKTQYF	TGTGCCAGTAGTAAGGGGGGGACAGGGGGCGCGAAGACCCAGTACTTC
TRBV27	NA	NA	TRBJ1-1	CASSLFFQGAEAFF	TGTGCCAGCAGTTTATTTTTTCAGGGCGCTGAAGCTTTCTTT
TRBV29-1	NA	NA	TRBJ1-2	CSVWGKPNYGYTF	TGCAGCGTTTGGGGCAAACCTAACTATGGCTACACCTTC
TRBV5-4	few	NA	TRBJ1-6	CASSLQTGGDSNSPLHF	TGTGCCAGCAGCTTGCAGACTGGGGGGGACTCTAATTCACCCCTCCACTTT
TRBV11-2	NA	NA	TRBJ2-7	CASSLGGIEQYF	TGTGCCAGCAGCTTAGGAGGGATCGAGCAGTACTTC
TRBV9	NA	NA	TRBJ2-6	CASSVGGLSGANVLTF	TGTGCCAGCAGCGTAGGCGGGCTCTCTGGGGCCAACGTCCTGACTTTC
TRBV11-2	once	TRBD2	TRBJ2-3	CASSFRGLAATDTQYF	TGTGCCAGCAGCTTTAGAGGACTAGCGGCCACAGATACGCAGTATTTT
TRBV11-2	NA	NA	TRBJ1-3	CASTLGGWSSGNTIYF	TGTGCCAGCACCCTGGGGGGATGGAGCTCTGGAAACACCATATATTTT
TRBV15	NA	NA	TRBJ1-6	CATRAGGVNSPLHF	TGTGCCACCAGGGCAGGAGGGGTTAATTCACCCCTCCACTTT
TRBV3-1/TRBV3-2	NA	NA	TRBJ1-2	CASSQDGGGNYGYTF	TGTGCCAGCAGCCAAGATGGTGGAGGGAACTATGGCTACACCTTC
TRBV27	NA	NA	TRBJ2-4	CASRTQGTSLAKNIQYF	TGTGCCAGCAGAACACAAGGGACATCTCTAGCCAAAAACATTCAGTACTTC
TRBV29-1	NA	TRBD1	TRBJ2-7	CSVPGTGNGEQYF	TGCAGCGTTCCCGGGACAGGGAACGGGGAGCAGTACTTC
TRBV7-2	NA	NA	TRBJ2-3	CASSRVGRGGTDTQYF	TGTGCCAGCAGCCGGGTCGGGCGGGGTGGAACAGATACGCAGTATTTT